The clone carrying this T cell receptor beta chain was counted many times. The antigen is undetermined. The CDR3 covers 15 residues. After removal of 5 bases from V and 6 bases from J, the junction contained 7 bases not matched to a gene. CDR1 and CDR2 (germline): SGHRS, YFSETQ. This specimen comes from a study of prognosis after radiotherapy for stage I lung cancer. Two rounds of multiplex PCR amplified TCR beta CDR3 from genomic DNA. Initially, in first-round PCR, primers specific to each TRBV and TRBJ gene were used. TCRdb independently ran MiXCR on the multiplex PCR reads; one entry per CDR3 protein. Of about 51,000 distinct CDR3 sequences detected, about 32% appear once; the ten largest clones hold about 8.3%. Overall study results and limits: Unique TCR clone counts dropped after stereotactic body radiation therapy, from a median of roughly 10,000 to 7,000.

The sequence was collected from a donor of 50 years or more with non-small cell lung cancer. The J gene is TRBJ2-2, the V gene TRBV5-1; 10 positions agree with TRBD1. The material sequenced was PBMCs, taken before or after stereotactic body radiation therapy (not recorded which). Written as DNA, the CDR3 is TGCGCCAGCAGAGCCGGGACAGGGGAGTCCGGGGAGCTGTTTTTT. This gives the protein CASRAGTGESGELFF.